Below, 2 T cell receptor beta chains from the same sample are listed, as sequenced in a study of blood T cell repertoires in COVID-19. Generated by immunoSEQ multiplex PCR, the TCRdb table keeps only in-frame clones and is missing some. This sample has roughly 200,000 clones; under 90% occur once, and the top ten carry 7.8%. Sequenced: peripheral blood. The receptors were gathered from a woman older than 75 with COVID-19, enrolled during active disease.

The V and J genes are TRBV29-1 and TRBJ2-5; unclear D gene. The CDR3 is made up of 10 amino acids. Trimming stripped 7 bases from V and 5 bases from J, with 8 bases between. Germline CDR1 SQVTM, CDR2 ANQGSEA. The CDR3 nucleotides read TGCAGCGCAGCCGGGGAGACCCAGTACTTC. This sequence encodes CSAAGETQYF.

The chain uses TRBV19 and TRBJ1-2; 8 bases align to TRBD1. The CDR3 contains 15 residues. After removal of 3 bases from V and 7 bases from J, the junction contained 10 bases not matched to a gene. Germline-derived CDR1 and CDR2 are LNHDA and SQIVND (reference sequence). The CDR3: CASSISPGTGFGYTF. CDR3 DNA sequence: TGTGCCAGTAGTATCTCCCCCGGGACAGGTTTTGGCTACACCTTC.